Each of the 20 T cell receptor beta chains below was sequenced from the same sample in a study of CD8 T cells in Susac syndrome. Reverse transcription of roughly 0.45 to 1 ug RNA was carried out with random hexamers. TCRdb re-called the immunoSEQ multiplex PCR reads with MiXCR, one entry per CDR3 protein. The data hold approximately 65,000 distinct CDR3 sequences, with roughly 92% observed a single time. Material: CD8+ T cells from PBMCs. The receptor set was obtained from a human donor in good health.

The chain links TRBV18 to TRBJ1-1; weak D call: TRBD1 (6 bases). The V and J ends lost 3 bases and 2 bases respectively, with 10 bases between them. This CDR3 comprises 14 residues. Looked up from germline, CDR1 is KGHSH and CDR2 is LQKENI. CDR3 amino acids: CASSPQGKNTEAFF. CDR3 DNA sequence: TGTGCCAGCTCACCCCAGGGGAAAAACACTGAAGCTTTCTTT.

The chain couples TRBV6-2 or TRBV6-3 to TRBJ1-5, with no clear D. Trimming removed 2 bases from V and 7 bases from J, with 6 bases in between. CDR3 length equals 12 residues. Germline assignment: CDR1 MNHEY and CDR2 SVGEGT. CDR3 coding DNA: TGTGCCAGCAGTTACGCTTCCCAGCCCCAGCATTTT. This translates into CASSYASQPQHF.

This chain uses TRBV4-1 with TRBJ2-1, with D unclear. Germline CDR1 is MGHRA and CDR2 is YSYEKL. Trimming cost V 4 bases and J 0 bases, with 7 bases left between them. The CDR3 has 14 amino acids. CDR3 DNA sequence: TGCGCCAGCAGCCTTCACGACTCCTACAATGAGCAGTTCTTC. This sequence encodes CASSLHDSYNEQFF.

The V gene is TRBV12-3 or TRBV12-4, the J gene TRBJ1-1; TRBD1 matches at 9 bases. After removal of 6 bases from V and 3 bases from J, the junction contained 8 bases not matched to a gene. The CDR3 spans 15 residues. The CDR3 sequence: CASSWTGAGDTEAFF. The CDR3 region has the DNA TGTGCCAGCAGCTGGACAGGGGCGGGGGACACTGAAGCTTTCTTT.

The CDR3, as DNA: TGTGCCAGCAGGGGGGGGACTAGCGTTGACAATGAGCAGTTCTTC. It encodes CASRGGTSVDNEQFF. The chain carries TRBV12-3 or TRBV12-4 and TRBJ2-1; TRBD2 matches at 10 bases. The CDR3 is 15 residues long. J gave up 5 bases and V 6 bases, and 7 bases lay outside the gene matches.

CDR3 DNA sequence: TGTGCCAGCAGTTTTGGTACCGACACCTACGAGCAGTACTTC. Protein: CASSFGTDTYEQYF. The rearrangement links TRBV12-3 or TRBV12-4 to TRBJ2-7, with D unresolved. V was clipped by 3 bases and J by 2 bases, with 11 bases between them. The CDR3 has 14 amino acids.

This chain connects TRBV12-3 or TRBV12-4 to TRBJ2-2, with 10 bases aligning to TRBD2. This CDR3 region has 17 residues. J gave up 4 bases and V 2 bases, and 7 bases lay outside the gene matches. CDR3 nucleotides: TGTGCCAGCAGTTTACTTCCTAGCGGGGGAGTCACCGGGGAGCTGTTTTTT. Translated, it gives CASSLLPSGGVTGELFF.

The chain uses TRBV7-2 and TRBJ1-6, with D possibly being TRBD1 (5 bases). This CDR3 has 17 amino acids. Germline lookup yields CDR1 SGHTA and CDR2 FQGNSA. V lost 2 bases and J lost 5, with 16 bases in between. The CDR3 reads CASSLFPAGRDNSPLHF. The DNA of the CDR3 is TGTGCCAGCAGCTTATTTCCGGCAGGGAGGGATAATTCACCCCTCCACTTT.

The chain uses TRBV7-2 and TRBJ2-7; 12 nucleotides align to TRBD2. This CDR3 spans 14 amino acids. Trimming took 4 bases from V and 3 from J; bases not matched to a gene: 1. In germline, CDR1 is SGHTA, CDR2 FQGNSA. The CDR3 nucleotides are TGTGCCAGCAGCTGGACTAGCGGGGTCTACGAGCAGTACTTC. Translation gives CASSWTSGVYEQYF.

The CDR3 reads CSARTGVETEAFF. The CDR3 DNA is TGCAGTGCTAGAACAGGGGTGGAGACTGAAGCTTTCTTT. The V gene is TRBV20-1, the J gene TRBJ1-1; 7 bases fit TRBD1. This CDR3 has 13 amino acids. CDR1 and CDR2 (germline): DFQATT, SNEGSKA (reference sequence). J gave up 5 bases and V 2 bases, and 5 bases lay outside the gene matches.

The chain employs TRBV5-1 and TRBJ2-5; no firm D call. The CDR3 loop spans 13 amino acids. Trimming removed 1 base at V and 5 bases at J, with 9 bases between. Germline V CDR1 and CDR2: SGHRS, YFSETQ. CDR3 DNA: TGCGCCAGCAGCTTGTCCAGACGGGAGACCCAGTACTTC. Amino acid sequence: CASSLSRRETQYF. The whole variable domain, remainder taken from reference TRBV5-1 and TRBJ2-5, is KAGVTQTPRYLIKTRGQQVTLSCSPISGHRSVSWYQQTPGQGLQFLFEYFSETQRNKGNFPGRFSGRQFSNSRSEMNVSTLELGDSALYLCASSLSRRETQYFGPGTRLLVL.

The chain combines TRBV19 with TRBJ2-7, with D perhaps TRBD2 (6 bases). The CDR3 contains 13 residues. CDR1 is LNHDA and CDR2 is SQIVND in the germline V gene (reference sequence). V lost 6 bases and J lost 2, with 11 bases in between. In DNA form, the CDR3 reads TGTGCCAGTAGCGCGGGGCTGGCCTACGAGCAGTACTTC. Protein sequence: CASSAGLAYEQYF.

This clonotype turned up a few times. Here the CDR3 DNA reads TGTGCCAGTAGGGATCGGACAGGGTACCACAATGAGCAGTTCTTC. Encoded protein: CASRDRTGYHNEQFF. The J gene is TRBJ2-1, the V gene TRBV19; 8 bases align to TRBD1. CDR3 length: 15 amino acids. Germline V gene data show CDR1 as LNHDA and CDR2 as SQIVND (reference sequence). J lost 5 bases, V lost 6 bases, and 9 bases had no gene match.

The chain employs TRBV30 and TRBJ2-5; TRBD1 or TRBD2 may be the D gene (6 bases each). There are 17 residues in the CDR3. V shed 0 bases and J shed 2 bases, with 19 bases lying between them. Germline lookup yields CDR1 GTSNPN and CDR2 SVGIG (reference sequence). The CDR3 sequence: CAWSVLSGAAQQETQYF. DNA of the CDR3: TGTGCCTGGAGTGTACTTTCGGGGGCCGCTCAACAAGAGACCCAGTACTTC. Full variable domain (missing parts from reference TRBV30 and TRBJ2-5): SQTIHQWPATLVQPVGSPLSLECTVEGTSNPNLYWYRQAAGRGLQLLFYSVGIGQISSEVPQNLSASRPQDRQFILSSKKLLLSDSGFYLCAWSVLSGAAQQETQYFGPGTRLLVL.

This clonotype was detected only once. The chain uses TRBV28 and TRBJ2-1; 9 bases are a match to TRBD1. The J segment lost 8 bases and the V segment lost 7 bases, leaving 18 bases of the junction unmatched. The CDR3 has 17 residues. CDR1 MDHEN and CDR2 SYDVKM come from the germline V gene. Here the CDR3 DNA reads TGTGCCAGCACCCGGGACAGGGCGAAGGGGGGGTTACATGAGCAGTTCTTC. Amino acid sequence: CASTRDRAKGGLHEQFF.

CDR3 in DNA: TGCAGCGTTGACTTCTACCCCATAAGCTATGGCTACACCTTC. Protein sequence: CSVDFYPISYGYTF. This sequence joins TRBV29-1 and TRBJ1-2; D is ambiguous. The CDR3 sequence is 14 residues long. Germline lookup yields CDR1 SQVTM and CDR2 ANQGSEA. V was shortened by 3 bases and J by 4 bases, with 15 bases between the two germline ends.

CDR3 sequence: CASSQDYSGYEQYF. Here the CDR3 DNA reads TGTGCCAGCAGCCAAGATTATTCGGGCTACGAGCAGTACTTC. V and J are TRBV14 and TRBJ2-7; D gene ambiguous. V dropped 0 bases and J dropped 3 bases, with 9 bases sitting between them. Per germline, CDR1 SGHDN and CDR2 FVKESK. The CDR3 is made up of 14 amino acids.

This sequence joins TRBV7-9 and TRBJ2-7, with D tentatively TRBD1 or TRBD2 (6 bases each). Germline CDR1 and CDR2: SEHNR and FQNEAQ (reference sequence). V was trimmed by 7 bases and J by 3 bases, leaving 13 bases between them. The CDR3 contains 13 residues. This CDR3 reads CASTRRGFYEQYF. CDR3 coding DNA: TGTGCCAGCACCAGGAGGGGGTTCTACGAGCAGTACTTC. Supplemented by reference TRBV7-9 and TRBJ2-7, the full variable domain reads DTGVSQNPRHKITKRGQNVTFRCDPISEHNRLYWYRQTLGQGPEFLTYFQNEAQLEKSRLLSDRFSAERPKGSFSTLEIQRTEQGDSAMYLCASTRRGFYEQYFGPGTRLTVT.

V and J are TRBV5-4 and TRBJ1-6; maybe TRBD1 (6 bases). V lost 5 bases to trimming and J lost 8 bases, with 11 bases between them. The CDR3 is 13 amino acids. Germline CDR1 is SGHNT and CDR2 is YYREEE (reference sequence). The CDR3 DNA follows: TGTGCCAGCAGGGGGGCAGACTATTCACCCCTCCACTTT. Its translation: CASRGADYSPLHF.

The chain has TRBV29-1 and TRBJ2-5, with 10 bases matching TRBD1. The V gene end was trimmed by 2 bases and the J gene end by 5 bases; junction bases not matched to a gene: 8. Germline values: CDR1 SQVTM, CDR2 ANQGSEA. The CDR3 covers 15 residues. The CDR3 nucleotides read TGCAGCGTTGAAATTCCGGGACAGGGGATGGAGACCCAGTACTTC. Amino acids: CSVEIPGQGMETQYF.